A selection of T cell receptor beta chains follows, all from one sample in a study of T cells in Graves' hyperthyroidism and ophthalmopathy. TCRdb called the multiplex PCR reads again in MiXCR, with one record for every CDR3 protein. The table records 200,000 to 250,000 distinct CDR3 sequences, over 15% of them present only once. Input material: blood. The receptors originated from a man aged 50-60 years with Graves' hyperthyroidism. The CDR3 runs from the conserved cysteine through the conserved F or W. Each record gives: D gene, V gene, J gene, clone size, CDR3 protein, CDR3 DNA. The D gene is left open where the match is weak. Rows give clone size only sometimes, using once, few, many, or a class for an expanded clone.

>.|TRBV7-2|TRBJ1-1|many
CASSPTGNTEAFF
TGTGCCAGCAGCCCCACAGGAAACACTGAAGCTTTCTTT
>TRBD1|TRBV7-2|TRBJ1-5|.
CASSATPGQGGLAQHF
TGTGCCAGCAGCGCAACGCCTGGACAGGGAGGGTTGGCCCAGCATTTT
>TRBD2|TRBV12-3/TRBV12-4|TRBJ2-3|many
CASSLLAGYGTDTQYF
TGTGCCAGCAGTCTATTAGCGGGATATGGTACAGATACGCAGTATTTT
>TRBD2|TRBV3-1|TRBJ2-1|many
CASSQDLNLAGSYNEQFF
TGTGCCAGCAGCCAAGATTTAAACTTAGCGGGAAGCTACAATGAGCAGTTCTTC
>TRBD1|TRBV7-8|TRBJ2-3|few
CASSLDRGRGADTQYF
TGTGCCAGCAGCTTGGACAGGGGGCGCGGAGCAGATACGCAGTATTTT
>TRBD1|TRBV6-1|TRBJ1-3|few
CASRPNRGQGNTIYF
TGTGCCAGCAGGCCGAACAGGGGACAAGGAAACACCATATATTTT
>TRBD1|TRBV20-1|TRBJ2-7|.
CSARYQGAVYEQYF
TGCAGTGCTAGGTACCAGGGGGCGGTGTACGAGCAGTACTTC
>TRBD2|TRBV28|TRBJ2-1|.
CASSSRLAGVGYEQFF
TGTGCCAGCAGTTCCCGACTAGCGGGAGTGGGTTATGAGCAGTTCTTC
>.|TRBV28|TRBJ2-7|.
CASSPTGVYEQHF
TGTGCCAGCAGCCCAACGGGAGTCTACGAGCAGCACTTC
>.|TRBV7-2|TRBJ1-5|many
CASSPQTFSNQPQHF
TGTGCCAGCAGCCCGCAAACCTTTAGCAATCAGCCCCAGCATTTT
>.|TRBV19|TRBJ1-6|few
CASSTTGGNSPLHF
TGTGCCAGTAGCACCACCGGGGGAAACTCACCCCTCCACTTT
>.|TRBV6-1|TRBJ2-7|many
CASRGDGYEQYF
TGTGCCAGCAGGGGAGACGGCTACGAGCAGTACTTC
>.|TRBV11-2|TRBJ2-7|few
CASSFWDNSYEQYF
TGTGCCAGCAGCTTCTGGGACAACTCCTACGAGCAGTACTTC
>TRBD1|TRBV6-1|TRBJ1-2|many
CASTLSGQTYGYTF
TGTGCCAGCACCCTATCGGGACAGACTTATGGCTACACCTTC
>TRBD1|TRBV9|TRBJ2-1|many
CASSAPGTGAYNEQFF
TGTGCCAGCAGCGCCCCCGGGACAGGGGCGTACAATGAGCAGTTCTTC
>.|TRBV10-2|TRBJ2-7|many
CASSDPGWGPYEQYF
TGCGCCAGCAGTGACCCCGGGTGGGGACCCTACGAGCAGTACTTC
>.|TRBV30|TRBJ2-5|many
CAWSLSQETQYF
TGTGCCTGGAGTTTGAGCCAAGAGACCCAGTACTTC
>.|TRBV27|TRBJ2-7|many
CASSPALGSYEQYF
TGTGCCAGCAGTCCGGCACTTGGCTCCTACGAGCAGTACTTC
>TRBD2|TRBV5-8|TRBJ2-7|many
CASTILASYEQYF
TGTGCCAGCACCATACTAGCGTCCTACGAGCAGTACTTC
>.|TRBV2|TRBJ2-2|few
CASSELGTNTGELFF
TGTGCCAGCAGCGAATTGGGGACTAACACCGGGGAGCTGTTTTTT
>.|TRBV10-3|TRBJ2-1|few
CAIRGNGGNNEQFF
TGTGCCATCCGGGGGAATGGGGGTAACAATGAGCAGTTCTTC
>.|TRBV10-3|TRBJ1-4|.
CAISESQGINEKLFF
TGTGCCATCAGTGAGTCGCAGGGGATTAATGAAAAACTGTTTTTT
>.|TRBV20-1|TRBJ1-5|.
CSARDRRRGARGQPQHF
TGCAGTGCTAGAGACCGCCGGAGGGGCGCAAGGGGACAGCCCCAGCATTTT
>.|TRBV11-3|TRBJ1-1|few
CASSFPLRYGRDTEAFF
TGTGCCAGCAGCTTTCCCCTACGCTACGGACGCGACACTGAAGCTTTCTTT
>TRBD1|TRBV28|TRBJ1-6|many
CASSSTPGQGPIPLHF
TGTGCCAGCAGTTCCACGCCGGGACAGGGGCCTATACCCCTCCACTTT
>TRBD1|TRBV6-5|TRBJ1-2|.
CASSYSRGGAERGGYTF
TGTGCCAGCAGTTACTCGAGAGGGGGCGCGGAGAGGGGTGGCTACACCTTC
>.|TRBV11-3|TRBJ2-3|many
CASSNWETSSTDTQYF
TGTGCCAGCAGCAACTGGGAAACCAGTAGCACAGATACGCAGTATTTT
>TRBD2|TRBV3-1|TRBJ2-3|many
CASSQEGLAGRSDTQYF
TGTGCCAGCAGCCAAGAAGGACTAGCGGGAAGGTCAGATACGCAGTATTTT
>.|TRBV11-3|TRBJ1-6|many
CASSLEGSPLHF
TGTGCCAGCAGCTTAGAAGGGTCACCCCTCCACTTT
>TRBD2|TRBV6-1|TRBJ2-7|many
CASTLAGGTYEQYF
TGTGCCAGCACGCTAGCGGGAGGCACCTACGAGCAGTACTTC
>TRBD1|TRBV27|TRBJ2-5|many
CASRPIGTGSRETQYF
TGTGCCAGCAGACCCATCGGGACAGGGTCGAGAGAGACCCAGTACTTC
>TRBD1|TRBV28|TRBJ1-4|few
CASSKQGAVDEKLFF
TGTGCCAGCAGTAAACAGGGGGCCGTGGATGAAAAACTGTTTTTT
>.|TRBV24-1|TRBJ2-2|many
CATSDYAGTGELFF
TGTGCCACCAGTGATTACGCGGGGACCGGGGAGCTGTTTTTT
>.|TRBV10-1|TRBJ2-3|.
CASSDGALGADTQYF
TGCGCCAGCAGTGATGGGGCGCTGGGCGCAGATACGCAGTATTTT
>TRBD1|TRBV20-1|TRBJ1-5|.
CSASSRGGQGLYSNQPQHF
TGCAGTGCTAGTTCTAGAGGGGGACAGGGCCTGTATAGCAATCAGCCCCAGCATTTT